Here is one TCR beta chain with its context. Its antigen is unidentified. The data are from a study of T cell clones after liver transplantation. Points from the study as a whole: In 5 of 8 subjects, circulating graft-donor-reactive CD4 TCRbeta sequences fell significantly after transplant.

Here immunoSEQ multiplex PCR was the method, and the copy in TCRdb shows in-frame clones only, minus some. The sample lists 75,000 to 100,000 clones; roughly 85% were seen once. Material: CD4+ T cells from blood, obtained approximately 3.5 years after liver transplant. This sequence was found in a human patient who received a liver transplant. Some T cells here may be from the graft donor.

The CDR3 region has the DNA TGTGCCAGCAGTTATCTGCAGAACTATGGCTACACCTTC. Its translation is CASSYLQNYGYTF. The V and J genes are TRBV6-6 and TRBJ1-2, with D unclear. Trimming stripped 3 bases from V and 2 bases from J, with 7 bases between. The CDR3 is made up of 13 amino acids. Germline-derived CDR1 and CDR2 are MNHNY and SVGAGI (reference sequence).